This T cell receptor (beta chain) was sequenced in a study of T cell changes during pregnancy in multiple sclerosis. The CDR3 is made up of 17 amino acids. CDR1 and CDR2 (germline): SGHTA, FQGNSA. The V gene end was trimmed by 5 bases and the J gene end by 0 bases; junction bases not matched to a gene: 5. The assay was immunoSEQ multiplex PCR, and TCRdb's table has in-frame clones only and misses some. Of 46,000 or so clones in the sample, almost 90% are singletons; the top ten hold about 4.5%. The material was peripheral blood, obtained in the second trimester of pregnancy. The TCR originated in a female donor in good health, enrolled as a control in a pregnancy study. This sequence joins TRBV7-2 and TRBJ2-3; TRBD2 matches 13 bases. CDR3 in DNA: TGTGCCAGCAGCCGAGGGACTAGCGGGACTAGCACAGATACGCAGTATTTT. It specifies CASSRGTSGTSTDTQYF. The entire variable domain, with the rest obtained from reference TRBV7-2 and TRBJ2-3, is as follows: GAGVSQSPSNKVTEKGKDVELRCDPISGHTALYWYRQSLGQGLEFLIYFQGNSAPDKSGLPSDRFSAERTGGSVSTLTIQRTQQEDSAVYLCASSRGTSGTSTDTQYFGPGTRLTVL.